This passage covers 27 T cell receptor beta chains from one sample sequenced in a study of blood T cells in healthy people across ages. Next came a second PCR, run for 7 to 11 cycles, which used a sample-barcoded 5' primer along with a J-beta primer mix. TCRdb ran MiXCR on the 5' RACE reads and lists one entry per CDR3 protein. This repertoire shows about 2 million distinct CDR3 sequences, about 50% found once; its top ten account for 2.1%. Sequencing input: blood. The receptor source for this set is a woman aged 40-49 years in good health.

The chain uses TRBV3-1 and TRBJ1-2; tentative D call: TRBD1 (6 bases). This CDR3 region has 15 residues. V was pared by 3 bases and J by 7 bases, with 18 bases between. Per the germline V gene, CDR1 is LGHDT and CDR2 is YNNKEL (reference sequence). The CDR3 nucleotides are TGTGCCAGCAGCCAGAAGACAGGAATCCTGCTTGGCTACACCTTC. Protein: CASSQKTGILLGYTF.

The V gene is TRBV29-1, the J gene TRBJ2-1; D may be TRBD1 (6 bases). Germline V gene sequence: CDR1 SQVTM, CDR2 ANQGSEA. V lost 2 bases and J lost 2, with 10 bases in between. The CDR3 has 14 residues. The CDR3 loop reads CSVELGQPYNEQFF. The CDR3 nucleotides read TGCAGCGTTGAATTAGGACAGCCCTACAATGAGCAGTTCTTC.

This clonotype was counted a few times. The chain combines TRBV28 with TRBJ2-7, with D maybe TRBD2 (6 bases). Germline CDR1 MDHEN, CDR2 SYDVKM. The CDR3 has 13 residues. V gave up 4 bases and J gave up 2 bases, with 9 bases separating them. The DNA of the CDR3 is TGTGCCAGCAGTTCCAGGACTACCTACGAGCAGTACTTC. As protein: CASSSRTTYEQYF.

This clonotype was seen many times. The gene calls are TRBV29-1 and TRBJ2-5; D is perhaps TRBD1 (6 bases). There are 11 residues in the CDR3. The germline V gene has CDR1 SQVTM and CDR2 ANQGSEA. With 2 bases removed from V and 11 bases from J, the gap between germline ends came to 12 bases. The CDR3 protein is CSVESQGSQYF. In DNA, the CDR3 is TGCAGCGTTGAATCCCAGGGGTCGCAGTACTTC.

The chain has TRBV7-9 and TRBJ1-5; D is uncertain. The CDR3 consists of 14 residues. The V end was cut by 5 bases, the J end by 4 bases, with 12 bases between. Germline V gene lookup returns CDR1 SEHNR and CDR2 FQNEAQ (reference sequence). CDR3 sequence (DNA): TGTGCCAGCAGCCCCGACACTCCAAATCAGCCCCAGCATTTT. Translation gives CASSPDTPNQPQHF.

V is TRBV7-9 and J is TRBJ1-4; D remains ambiguous. V shed 5 bases and J shed 8 bases, with 15 bases lying between them. Germline V gene sequence: CDR1 SEHNR, CDR2 FQNEAQ (reference sequence). The length of the CDR3 is 14 residues. CDR3: CASSLNKGGEKLFF. The CDR3 bases are TGTGCCAGCAGCCTCAATAAGGGTGGCGAAAAACTGTTTTTT.

The rearrangement joins TRBV20-1 to TRBJ2-1, with 12 nucleotides matching TRBD2. J gave up 10 bases and V 5 bases, and 12 bases lay outside the gene matches. The CDR3 totals 15 residues. Germline CDR1 reads DFQATT; CDR2 reads SNEGSKA (reference sequence). CDR3 sequence: CSAGSSGGAGGEQFF. CDR3 coding DNA: TGCAGTGCTGGCTCTAGCGGGGGGGCAGGGGGCGAGCAGTTCTTC.

The chain uses TRBV6-6 and TRBJ2-1; 7 bases align to TRBD1. The J call may be incorrect, as the DNA end agrees better with TRBJ2-7. CDR1 and CDR2 (germline): MNHNY, SVGAGI (reference sequence). This CDR3 region has 12 residues. The CDR3 region has the DNA TGTGCCAGCACCTCCGAGGGACAGCGGCAGTACTTC. As protein: CASTSEGQRQYF.

V usage is TRBV20-1 and J usage is TRBJ2-7; 7 bases are shared with TRBD2. The J segment lost 2 bases and the V segment lost 2 bases, leaving 6 bases of the junction unmatched. The CDR3 is 14 amino acids. The germline gives CDR1 DFQATT, CDR2 SNEGSKA (reference sequence). The CDR3 DNA follows: TGCAGTGCTAGATGGGAGGGGAGCCCCTACGAGCAGTACTTC. This gives the protein CSARWEGSPYEQYF.

This clonotype was detected only a few times. The genes are TRBV29-1 and TRBJ2-3; 8 nucleotides align to TRBD1. Trimming at V came to 6 bases and at J to 5 bases, leaving 10 bases not matched to a gene. Germline CDR1 reads SQVTM; CDR2 reads ANQGSEA. The CDR3 loop spans 14 amino acids. The CDR3 DNA reads TGCAGCGTCCTTCTTCCGGGACAGGAAGATACGCAGTATTTT. Its translation is CSVLLPGQEDTQYF.

This chain connects TRBV27 to TRBJ2-7, with D possibly matching TRBD2 (6 bases). Germline loops: CDR1 MNHEY, CDR2 SMNVEV (reference sequence). With 9 bases removed from V and 3 bases from J, the gap between germline ends came to 18 bases. This CDR3 contains 14 residues. DNA for the CDR3: TGTGCCAGGTCGCCCGGGACTGGAAGCTACGAGCAGTACTTC. Translated, it gives CARSPGTGSYEQYF.

The chain uses TRBV28 and TRBJ1-5; D remains ambiguous. The CDR3 is 16 amino acids. CDR1 is MDHEN, CDR2 SYDVKM, per germline. Trimming removed 5 bases from V and 5 bases from J, with 19 bases in between. As DNA, the CDR3 is TGTGCCAGCAGTCGTGCGACGGGAGGTTCCTATCAGCCCCAGCATTTT. Protein sequence: CASSRATGGSYQPQHF.

About this clonotype itself: A much larger clonotype is one base distant, so this may be a read error. The chain is built from TRBV7-9 and TRBJ2-1; D might be TRBD1 or TRBD2, each matching 5 bases. Germline V gives CDR1 SEHNR, CDR2 FQNEAQ (reference sequence). The CDR3 has 14 amino acids. The CDR3 spells CGSSPGAQYNEQFF. The CDR3 coding sequence is TGTGGCAGCAGCCCCGGGGCCCAGTACAATGAGCAGTTCTTC.

The chain carries TRBV20-1 and TRBJ2-5, with 12 bases aligning to TRBD2. The germline V gene has CDR1 DFQATT and CDR2 SNEGSKA (reference sequence). The CDR3 loop spans 15 amino acids. Germline trimming cut 5 bases from V and 11 bases from J; bases unmatched to any gene: 15. In DNA, the CDR3 is TGCAGTGCTCAAAGACTAGCGGGGGCCCACAATGAGCAGTACTTC. Translated, it gives CSAQRLAGAHNEQYF.

The V and J genes are TRBV7-2 and TRBJ2-7; D remains ambiguous. The V end lost 6 bases, the J end lost 2 bases, and 5 bases lay between the germline ends. The CDR3 is made up of 11 amino acids. Germline assignment: CDR1 SGHTA and CDR2 FQGNSA. The CDR3 is CASRIAYEQYF. As DNA, the CDR3 is TGTGCCAGCAGGATCGCCTACGAGCAGTACTTC.

The chain couples TRBV20-1 to TRBJ2-5; TRBD2 agrees at 10 bases. V lost 0 bases and J lost 11; bases outside the gene matches: 12. Germline V gene data show CDR1 as DFQATT and CDR2 as SNEGSKA (reference sequence). This CDR3 comprises 15 residues. CDR3 region: CSARDEFLAGDEQYF. The CDR3 DNA sequence: TGCAGTGCTAGAGATGAATTTCTAGCGGGAGATGAGCAGTACTTC.

This sequence joins TRBV28 and TRBJ2-3, with 10 bases that match TRBD2. CDR3 length: 16 residues. With 7 bases clipped from V and 1 base from J, the junction kept 8 bases outside the gene matches. CDR1 and CDR2 (germline): MDHEN, SYDVKM. CDR3 region: CASTLLGTSGTDTQYF. The CDR3 DNA is TGTGCCAGCACCCTGCTTGGGACTAGCGGCACAGATACGCAGTATTTT.

This chain uses TRBV6-1 with TRBJ2-1; maybe TRBD2 (5 bases). CDR3 size: 15 residues. The V gene's germline CDR1 is MNHNS and CDR2 SASEGT. V lost 7 bases and J lost 0, with 13 bases in between. The CDR3 here is CASNEGVSSYNEQFF. DNA of the CDR3: TGTGCCAGCAACGAGGGTGTTAGCTCCTACAATGAGCAGTTCTTC.

This clonotype was picked up a small number of times. The chain couples TRBV7-2 to TRBJ2-5; D may match TRBD1 or TRBD2 (5 bases each). The V gene's germline CDR1 is SGHTA and CDR2 FQGNSA. This CDR3 region has 16 residues. With 5 bases removed from V and 5 bases from J, the gap between germline ends came to 21 bases. The CDR3 bases are TGTGCCAGCAGCGCCCCGACCGGGACCCGTAGGGAGACCCAGTACTTC. Translating gives CASSAPTGTRRETQYF.

This clonotype was found once. The chain has TRBV28 and TRBJ2-1, with a weak D call TRBD1 (7 bases). Germline V CDR1 and CDR2: MDHEN, SYDVKM. The CDR3 totals 16 residues. Trimming removed 3 bases from V and 8 bases from J, with 20 bases in between. The CDR3 loop reads CASSFTGAGGFYEQFF. DNA for the CDR3: TGTGCCAGCAGTTTCACCGGGGCAGGGGGGTTCTATGAGCAGTTCTTC.

This clonotype appeared a few times. The V and J genes are TRBV20-1 and TRBJ2-5; D gene ambiguous. Trimming cost V 5 bases and J 3 bases, with 4 bases left between them. Looked up from germline, CDR1 is DFQATT and CDR2 is SNEGSKA (reference sequence). The CDR3 runs to 10 residues. In nucleotides, the CDR3 is TGCAGTGCTGAGAAAGAGACCCAGTACTTC. Its protein is CSAEKETQYF.

In this sample, this clonotype turned up a few times. The chain employs TRBV29-1 and TRBJ2-7; the D is unclear. The germline gives CDR1 SQVTM, CDR2 ANQGSEA. The CDR3 sequence is 12 residues long. The V gene lost 4 bases and the J gene lost 3 bases, with 10 bases spanning the gap. In DNA form, the CDR3 reads TGCAGCGTTGTTGCTATGGGCTACGAGCAGTACTTC. This gives the protein CSVVAMGYEQYF.

The genes are TRBV4-3 and TRBJ1-2, with D possibly being TRBD1 (5 bases). Germline lookup yields CDR1 LGHNA and CDR2 YSLEER. The CDR3 length is 15 residues. The V end was cut by 0 bases, the J end by 3 bases, with 11 bases between. The CDR3 spells CASSQDVTEDYGYTF. The CDR3 bases are TGCGCCAGCAGCCAAGATGTGACAGAAGACTATGGCTACACCTTC.

This clonotype was counted a few times. The chain links TRBV7-3 to TRBJ2-3; 11 nucleotides match TRBD2. The J segment lost 8 bases and the V segment lost 5 bases, leaving 9 bases of the junction unmatched. The CDR3 spans 15 residues. Germline CDR1 SGHTA, CDR2 FQGTGA. The CDR3 sequence: CASSMGLAVSGTQYF. The CDR3 DNA is TGTGCCAGCAGCATGGGACTAGCGGTGAGCGGTACGCAGTATTTT.

This clonotype has a handful of counts. The rearrangement joins TRBV4-3 to TRBJ1-1; D ambiguous. CDR3 length: 14 amino acids. V lost 0 bases, J lost 4 bases, and 9 bases lay in between. Germline V gene sequence: CDR1 LGHNA, CDR2 YSLEER. The CDR3 sequence: CASSQDSVGTEAFF. CDR3 in DNA: TGCGCCAGCAGCCAAGATTCAGTCGGCACTGAAGCTTTCTTT.

V and J are TRBV20-1 and TRBJ2-3; TRBD2 might be the D (5 bases). Germline assignment: CDR1 DFQATT and CDR2 SNEGSKA (reference sequence). CDR3 size: 15 residues. Trimming shortened V by 1 base and J by 0 bases, and 11 bases separated the two germline ends. CDR3 coding DNA: TGCAGTGCTAGAGTAACGGGGTCTAGCACAGATACGCAGTATTTT. Its translation: CSARVTGSSTDTQYF.

Worth noting for this clonotype: A junction end diverges from the germline sequence, so it may reflect a read error. This chain joins TRBV5-1 and TRBJ2-4; 8 bases map to TRBD1. Matching the DNA end better, TRBJ2-5 makes the J call doubtful. CDR3 size: 15 residues. Germline loops: CDR1 SGHRS, CDR2 YFSETQ. This CDR3 is CACSLEWTGIETQYF. Here the CDR3 DNA reads TGCGCCTGCAGCTTGGAGTGGACAGGGATAGAGACCCAGTACTTC.